This T cell receptor beta chain was found in a study of graft-versus-host responses after intestinal transplantation. Regarding the study as a whole: Some patients had graft-donor T cell macrochimerism. In their allografts, the ratios of graft-versus-host to host-versus-graft T cell clones were high.

Processing released intraepithelial and lamina propria lymphocytes from the graft tissue. In germline, CDR1 is SGHAT, CDR2 FQNNGV. V lost 1 base and J 1 base, leaving 14 bases between the germline ends. The CDR3 runs to 17 residues. Generated by immunoSEQ multiplex PCR, the TCRdb table keeps only in-frame clones and is missing some. The repertoire consists of roughly 15,000 clones, with 80% occurring once and the leading ten covering 15% to 20%. Regarding this clone: Its antigen is not identified.

The starting material was ileum tissue, obtained approximately 110 days after intestinal transplant. This clonotype was obtained from a human patient who received an intestinal transplant, so some T cells may come from the graft donor. The chain has TRBV11-2 and TRBJ2-1; possibly TRBD2 for D (5 bases). This CDR3 reads CASSLAPRGWSYNEQFF. In nucleotides, the CDR3 is TGTGCCAGCAGCTTAGCCCCCCGCGGGTGGTCCTACAATGAGCAGTTCTTC.